This TCR beta chain was captured by sequencing in a study of blood T cell repertoires in COVID-19. Whole-study context: The samples span acute and convalescent COVID-19 from the United States, Italy and Spain. T cells, B-cell-depleted T cells, or PBMCs supplied cDNA or gDNA.

Two negative PCRs, clearance, or symptom resolution characterized the recovered Cohort 3 donors. Produced via immunoSEQ multiplex PCR; TCRdb's table is partial and in-frame only. The sample has 150,000 or so clones, almost 85% seen once. This CDR3 is built from 12 residues. V gave up 2 bases and J gave up 13 bases; unmatched junction bases: 8. The germline gives CDR1 ENHRY, CDR2 SYGVKD. This rearrangement joins TRBV10-3 to TRBJ2-7; 7 positions match TRBD2. What was sequenced was PBMCs or T cells enriched from blood (not recorded which). The TCR originated in a middle-aged man who had recovered from COVID-19. The CDR3 is CAISEPNRDYYF. The DNA of the CDR3 is TGTGCCATCAGTGAGCCTAACCGGGACTACTACTTC.